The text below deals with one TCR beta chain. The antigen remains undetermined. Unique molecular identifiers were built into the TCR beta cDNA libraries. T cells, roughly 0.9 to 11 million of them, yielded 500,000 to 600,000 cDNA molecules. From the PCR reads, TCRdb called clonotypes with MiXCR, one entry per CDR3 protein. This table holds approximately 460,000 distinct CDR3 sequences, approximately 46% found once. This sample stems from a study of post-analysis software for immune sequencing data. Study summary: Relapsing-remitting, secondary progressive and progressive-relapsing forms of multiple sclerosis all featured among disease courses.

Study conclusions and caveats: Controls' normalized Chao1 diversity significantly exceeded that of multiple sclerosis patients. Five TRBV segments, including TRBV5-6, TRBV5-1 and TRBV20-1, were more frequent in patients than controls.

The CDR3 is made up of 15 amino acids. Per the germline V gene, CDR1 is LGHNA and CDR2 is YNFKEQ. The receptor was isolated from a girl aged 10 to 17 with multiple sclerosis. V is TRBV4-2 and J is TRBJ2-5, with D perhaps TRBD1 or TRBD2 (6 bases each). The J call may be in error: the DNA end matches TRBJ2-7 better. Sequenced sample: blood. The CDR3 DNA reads TGTGCCAGCAGCCAAGAAAATTGGGGGGCGTACGAGCAGTACTTC. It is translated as CASSQENWGAYEQYF.